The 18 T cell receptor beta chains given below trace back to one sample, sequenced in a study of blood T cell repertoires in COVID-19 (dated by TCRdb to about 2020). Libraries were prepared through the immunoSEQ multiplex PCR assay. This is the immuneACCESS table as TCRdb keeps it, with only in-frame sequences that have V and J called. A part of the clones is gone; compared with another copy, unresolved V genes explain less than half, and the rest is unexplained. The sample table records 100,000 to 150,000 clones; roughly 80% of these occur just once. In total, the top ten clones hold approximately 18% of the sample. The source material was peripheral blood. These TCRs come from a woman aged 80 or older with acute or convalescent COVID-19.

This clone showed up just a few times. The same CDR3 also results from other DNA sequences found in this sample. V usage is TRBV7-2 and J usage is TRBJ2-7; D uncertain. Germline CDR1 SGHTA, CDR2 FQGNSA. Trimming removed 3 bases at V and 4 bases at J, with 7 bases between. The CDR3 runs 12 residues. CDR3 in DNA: TGTGCCAGCAGCTTCTCTACTTACGAGCAGTACTTC. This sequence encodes CASSFSTYEQYF.

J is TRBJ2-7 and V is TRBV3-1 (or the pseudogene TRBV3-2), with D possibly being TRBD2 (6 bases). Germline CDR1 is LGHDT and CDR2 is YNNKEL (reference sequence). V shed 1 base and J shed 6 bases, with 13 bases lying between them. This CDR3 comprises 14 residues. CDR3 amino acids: CASSQVRDSGEQYF. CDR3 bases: TGTGCCAGCAGCCAAGTTCGGGACTCGGGCGAGCAGTACTTC.

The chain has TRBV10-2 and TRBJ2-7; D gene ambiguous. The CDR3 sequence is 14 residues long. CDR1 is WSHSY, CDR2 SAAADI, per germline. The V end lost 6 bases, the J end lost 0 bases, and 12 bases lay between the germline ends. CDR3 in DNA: TGCGCCAGCAGGAACGACATGAACTCCTACGAGCAGTACTTC. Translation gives CASRNDMNSYEQYF.

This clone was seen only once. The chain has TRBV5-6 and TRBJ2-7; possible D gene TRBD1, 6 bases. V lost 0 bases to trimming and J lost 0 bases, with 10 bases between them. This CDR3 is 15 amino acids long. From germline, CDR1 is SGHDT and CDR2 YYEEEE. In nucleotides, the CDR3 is TGTGCCAGCAGCTTGGTGTTAGGGGGCTCCTACGAGCAGTACTTC. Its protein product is CASSLVLGGSYEQYF. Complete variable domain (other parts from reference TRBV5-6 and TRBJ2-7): DAGVTQSPTHLIKTRGQQVTLRCSPKSGHDTVSWYQQALGQGPQFIFQYYEEEERQRGNFPDRFSGHQFPNYSSELNVNALLLGDSALYLCASSLVLGGSYEQYFGPGTRLTVT.

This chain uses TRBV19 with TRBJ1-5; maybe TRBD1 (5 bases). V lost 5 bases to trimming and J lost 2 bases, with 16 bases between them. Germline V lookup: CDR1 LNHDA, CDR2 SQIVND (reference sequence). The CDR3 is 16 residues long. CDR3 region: CASSFFSGGGNQPQHF. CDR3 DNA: TGTGCCAGTAGTTTCTTCTCGGGGGGTGGCAATCAGCCCCAGCATTTT. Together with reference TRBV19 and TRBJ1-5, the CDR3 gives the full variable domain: DGGITQSPKYLFRKEGQNVTLSCEQNLNHDAMYWYRQDPGQGLRLIYYSQIVNDFQKGDIAEGYSVSREKKESFPLTVTSAQKNPTAFYLCASSFFSGGGNQPQHFGDGTRLSIL.

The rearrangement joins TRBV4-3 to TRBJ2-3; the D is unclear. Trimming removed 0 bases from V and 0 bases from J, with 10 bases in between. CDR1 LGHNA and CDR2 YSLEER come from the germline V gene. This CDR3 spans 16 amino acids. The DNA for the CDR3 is TGCGCCAGCAGCCAAGATCCCGCGGCGAGCACAGATACGCAGTATTTT. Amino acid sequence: CASSQDPAASTDTQYF.

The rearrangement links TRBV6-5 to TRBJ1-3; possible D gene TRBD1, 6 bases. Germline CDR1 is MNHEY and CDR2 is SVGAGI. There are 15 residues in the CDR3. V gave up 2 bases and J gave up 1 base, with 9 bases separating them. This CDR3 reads CASSYRGASGNTIYF. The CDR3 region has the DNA TGTGCCAGCAGTTACCGGGGGGCGTCTGGAAACACCATATATTTT.

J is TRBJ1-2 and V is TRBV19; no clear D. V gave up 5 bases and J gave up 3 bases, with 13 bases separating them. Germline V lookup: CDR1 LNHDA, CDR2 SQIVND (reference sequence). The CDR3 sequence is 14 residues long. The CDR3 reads CASSLPGLHYGYTF. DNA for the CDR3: TGTGCCAGTAGTCTCCCCGGACTCCACTATGGCTACACCTTC.

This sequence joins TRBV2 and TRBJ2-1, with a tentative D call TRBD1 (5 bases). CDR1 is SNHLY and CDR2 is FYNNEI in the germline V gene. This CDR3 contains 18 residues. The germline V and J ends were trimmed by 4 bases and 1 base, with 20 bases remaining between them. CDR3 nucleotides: TGTGCCAGCAGTGGATTTCATGGGGCTTTGCAATCCTACAATGAGCAGTTCTTC. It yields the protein CASSGFHGALQSYNEQFF.

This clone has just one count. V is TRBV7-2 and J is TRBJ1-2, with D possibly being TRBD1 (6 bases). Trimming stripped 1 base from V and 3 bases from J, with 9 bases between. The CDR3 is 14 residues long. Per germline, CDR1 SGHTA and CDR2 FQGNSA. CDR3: CASSLGGQHYGYTF. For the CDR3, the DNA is TGTGCCAGCAGCTTAGGGGGGCAACACTATGGCTACACCTTC.

CDR3 nucleotides: TGTGCCAGCAGCTTAGCGTTCGGGCGGGGGGGTATGTACAATGAGCAGTTCTTC. Translation: CASSLAFGRGGMYNEQFF. This chain joins TRBV7-2 and TRBJ2-1, with 9 bases aligning to TRBD2. J was trimmed by 4 bases and V by 0 bases; bases with no gene match: 10. CDR3 size: 18 residues. Germline CDR1 and CDR2: SGHTA and FQGNSA.

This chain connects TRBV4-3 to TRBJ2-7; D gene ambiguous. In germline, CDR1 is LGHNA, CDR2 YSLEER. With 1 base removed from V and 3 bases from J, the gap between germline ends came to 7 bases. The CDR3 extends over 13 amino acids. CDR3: CASSQGTDYEQYF. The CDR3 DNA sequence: TGCGCCAGCAGCCAAGGAACAGACTACGAGCAGTACTTC.

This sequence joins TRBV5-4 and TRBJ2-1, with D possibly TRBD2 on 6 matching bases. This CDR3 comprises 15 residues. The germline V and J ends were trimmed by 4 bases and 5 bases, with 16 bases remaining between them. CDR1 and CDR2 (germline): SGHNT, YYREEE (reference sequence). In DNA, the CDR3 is TGTGCCAGCAGCCAGCGGGCGATTCCAAACAATGAGCAGTTCTTC. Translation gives CASSQRAIPNNEQFF.

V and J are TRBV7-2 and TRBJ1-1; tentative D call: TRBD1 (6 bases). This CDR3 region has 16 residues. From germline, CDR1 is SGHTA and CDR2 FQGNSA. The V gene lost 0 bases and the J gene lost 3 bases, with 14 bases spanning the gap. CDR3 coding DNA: TGTGCCAGCAGCTTAGCGCAGGGGCTTCGGGACACTGAAGCTTTCTTT. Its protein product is CASSLAQGLRDTEAFF.

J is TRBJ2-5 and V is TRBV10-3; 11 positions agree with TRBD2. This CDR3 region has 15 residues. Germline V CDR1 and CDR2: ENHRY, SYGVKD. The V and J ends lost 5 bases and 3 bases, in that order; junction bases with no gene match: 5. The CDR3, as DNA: TGTGCCATCAGTTCAGCTAGCGGGGGGAAAGAGACCCAGTACTTC. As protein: CAISSASGGKETQYF.

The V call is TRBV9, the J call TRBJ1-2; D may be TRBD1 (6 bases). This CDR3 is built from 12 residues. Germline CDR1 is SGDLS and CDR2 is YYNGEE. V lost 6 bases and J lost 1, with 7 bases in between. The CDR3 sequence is CASTQGNYGYTF. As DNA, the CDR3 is TGTGCCAGCACACAGGGTAACTATGGCTACACCTTC. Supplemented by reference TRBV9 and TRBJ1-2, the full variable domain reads DSGVTQTPKHLITATGQRVTLRCSPRSGDLSVYWYQQSLDQGLQFLIQYYNGEERAKGNILERFSAQQFPDLHSELNLSSLELGDSALYFCASTQGNYGYTFGSGTRLTVV.

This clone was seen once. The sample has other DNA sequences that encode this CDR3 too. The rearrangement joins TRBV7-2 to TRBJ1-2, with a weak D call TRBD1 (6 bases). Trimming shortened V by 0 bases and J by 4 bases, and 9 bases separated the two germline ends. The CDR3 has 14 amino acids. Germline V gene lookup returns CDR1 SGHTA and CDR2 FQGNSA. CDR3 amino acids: CASSLAGQSYGYTF. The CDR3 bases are TGTGCCAGCAGCTTAGCTGGACAGTCCTATGGCTACACCTTC. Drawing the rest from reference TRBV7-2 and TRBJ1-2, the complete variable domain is GAGVSQSPSNKVTEKGKDVELRCDPISGHTALYWYRQSLGQGLEFLIYFQGNSAPDKSGLPSDRFSAERTGGSVSTLTIQRTQQEDSAVYLCASSLAGQSYGYTFGSGTRLTVV.

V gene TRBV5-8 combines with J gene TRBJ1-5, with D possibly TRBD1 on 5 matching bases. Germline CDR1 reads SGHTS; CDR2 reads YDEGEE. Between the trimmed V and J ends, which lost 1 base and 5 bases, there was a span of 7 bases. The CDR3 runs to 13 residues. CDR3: CASSLRGDQPQHF. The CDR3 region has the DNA TGTGCCAGCAGCTTGCGGGGGGATCAGCCCCAGCATTTT.